The 8 T cell receptor beta chains below come from one sample, sequenced in a study of T cell changes during pregnancy in multiple sclerosis. The protocol was immunoSEQ multiplex PCR, while the TCRdb copy is restricted to in-frame clones and leaves out a portion. The data show some 64,000 clones, about 90% seen once. The sequencing used peripheral blood, collected in the second trimester of pregnancy. These TCRs come from a female donor in good health, enrolled as a control in a pregnancy study.

The chain's CDR3 is CASTDGTLGNQPQHF. The CDR3 nucleotides are TGTGCCAGCACCGACGGGACTTTAGGCAATCAGCCCCAGCATTTT. The chain joins TRBV6-6 to TRBJ1-5; D perhaps matches TRBD1 (5 bases). Between the trimmed V and J ends, which lost 7 bases and 2 bases, there was a span of 15 bases. Germline CDR1 and CDR2: MNHNY and SVGAGI (reference sequence). The CDR3 loop spans 15 amino acids.

V usage is TRBV4-1 and J usage is TRBJ2-1; the match to TRBD2 covers 7 bases. CDR1 is MGHRA, CDR2 YSYEKL, per germline. V was clipped by 0 bases and J by 6 bases; unmatched bases: 5. The CDR3 extends over 15 amino acids. In nucleotides, the CDR3 is TGCGCCAGCAGCCAAGAGGCTCTAGCGGCCAATGAGCAGTTCTTC. This sequence encodes CASSQEALAANEQFF.

The V gene is TRBV19, the J gene TRBJ2-7, with D maybe TRBD1 (6 bases). The V end was cut by 1 base, the J end by 4 bases, with 14 bases between. CDR3 length: 15 amino acids. CDR1 and CDR2 from the germline V gene are LNHDA and SQIVND (reference sequence). CDR3 region: CASSIVAGETYEQYF. The CDR3 DNA reads TGTGCCAGTAGTATAGTAGCAGGGGAAACTTACGAGCAGTACTTC.

This clone is a singleton in its sample. The chain uses TRBV2 and TRBJ1-5, with 7 bases identical to TRBD1. Germline V gives CDR1 SNHLY, CDR2 FYNNEI. V trimming: 5 bases; J trimming: 3 bases; junction bases outside the gene matches: 4. The CDR3 runs to 14 residues. CDR3 loop: CASSYRGTNQPQHF. CDR3 nucleotides: TGTGCCAGCAGTTACAGGGGAACCAATCAGCCCCAGCATTTT.

The chain carries TRBV5-1 and TRBJ2-3, with unresolved D. The CDR3 extends over 20 amino acids. Germline V gene data show CDR1 as SGHRS and CDR2 as YFSETQ. Trimming cost V 0 bases and J 0 bases, with 23 bases left between them. The CDR3 DNA follows: TGCGCCAGCAGCTTGGAACTTCCGTCCGTCCCCCCCACTAGCACAGATACGCAGTATTTT. Amino acid sequence: CASSLELPSVPPTSTDTQYF. Full variable domain (outside the CDR3, taken from reference TRBV5-1 and TRBJ2-3): KAGVTQTPRYLIKTRGQQVTLSCSPISGHRSVSWYQQTPGQGLQFLFEYFSETQRNKGNFPGRFSGRQFSNSRSEMNVSTLELGDSALYLCASSLELPSVPPTSTDTQYFGPGTRLTVL.

This chain links TRBV28 with TRBJ1-1; D is undetermined. The germline V and J ends were trimmed by 7 bases and 9 bases, with 18 bases remaining between them. The CDR3 runs to 13 residues. Germline values: CDR1 MDHEN, CDR2 SYDVKM. The CDR3 reads CASTRKGVKKAFF. CDR3 sequence (DNA): TGTGCCAGCACCCGGAAGGGAGTGAAGAAAGCTTTCTTT.

The chain links TRBV6-6 to TRBJ2-7; 7 positions match TRBD1. The V gene's germline CDR1 is MNHNY and CDR2 SVGAGI (reference sequence). This CDR3 contains 15 residues. V was clipped by 5 bases and J by 5 bases; unmatched bases: 12. The DNA for the CDR3 is TGTGCCAGCAGTCCCCTAGACAGGGAGAGTGACGAGCAGTACTTC. It specifies CASSPLDRESDEQYF.

The V and J genes are TRBV5-5 and TRBJ2-7; D is unresolved. V dropped 4 bases and J dropped 0 bases, with 17 bases sitting between them. Germline V gene sequence: CDR1 SGHKS, CDR2 YYEKEE (reference sequence). CDR3 length: 16 amino acids. For the CDR3, the DNA is TGTGCCAGCAGCCCAAGTGAGTTTATAAGCTCCTACGAGCAGTACTTC. It specifies CASSPSEFISSYEQYF.